This TCR beta chain was observed in a study of blood T cell repertoires in COVID-19. Turning to the study itself: Acute and convalescent COVID-19 samples came from the United States, Italy and Spain. PBMCs, B-cell-depleted T cells, or T cells were the source of the cDNA or gDNA that made up the material.

Methods used by the authors: Nucleated cell counts were estimated from reference gene primer amplification. TCRdb's copy holds only in-frame clones and misses some; the assay was immunoSEQ multiplex PCR. D and trimming come from the DNA, and the V and J calls and clone size come from that table. The sample contains around 300,000 clones, more than 80% of which appear only once. Germline V gives CDR1 MNHEY, CDR2 SVGAGI. The CDR3 is 14 residues long. Deletions cut 7 bases from V and 4 bases from J, with 16 bases between. Sequencing was carried out using peripheral blood. The receptor was isolated from a woman between 40 and 55 years old with acute or convalescent COVID-19. The chain employs TRBV6-5 and TRBJ2-5, with a possible D match to TRBD1 (6 bases). The CDR3 bases are TGTGCCAGCACCAATCCCACAGGGCCAGAGACCCAGTACTTC. Amino acid sequence: CASTNPTGPETQYF.